One sample yielded the 16 T cell receptor beta chains listed below, sequenced in a study of cytomegalovirus exposure and HLA in healthy donors. Primers included in the PCR were 60 Vbeta and 13 Jbeta primers. Assay: immunoSEQ multiplex PCR; the TCRdb copy retains only in-frame clones and omits some. The sample consists of about 150,000 clones, 75% to 85% of them appearing once. The sample taken for sequencing was PBMCs. The receptor source for this set is a man aged 30 to 39 in good health and CMV-seropositive.

The rearrangement uses TRBV10-3 and TRBJ2-5, with D perhaps matching TRBD2 (5 bases). Germline V CDR1 and CDR2: ENHRY, SYGVKD. The CDR3 has 15 amino acids. V dropped 3 bases and J dropped 8 bases, with 19 bases sitting between them. The CDR3 bases are TGTGCCATCAGTGATCCGGACTGGAGGAGAGAAACCCAGTACTTC. Its protein product is CAISDPDWRRETQYF.

The rearrangement links TRBV1 to TRBJ1-4; TRBD1, as called in the table, went unchecked against the DNA. TRBV1 is a pseudogene segment. The CDR3 sequence is 20 residues long. CDR3 coding DNA: TGCACCAGCAGCCAAGAGTTCTGGGGTTGGAACAGGGCATGGGGGGAAAAACTGTTTTTT. It yields the protein CTSSQEFWGWNRAWGEKLFF.

The rearrangement uses TRBV6-1 and TRBJ1-1; D is unclear. This CDR3 is built from 15 residues. Germline CDR1 MNHNS, CDR2 SASEGT. Trimming removed 2 bases at V and 1 base at J, with 11 bases between. CDR3 nucleotides: TGTGCCAGCAGTGAAATTTCGGCGGGGAACACTGAAGCTTTCTTT. Amino acid sequence: CASSEISAGNTEAFF.

The chain joins TRBV27 to TRBJ2-3; 11 bases line up with TRBD1. The V segment lost 5 bases and the J segment 5 bases; nucleotides outside the gene matches: 6. Germline CDR1 MNHEY, CDR2 SMNVEV (reference sequence). The CDR3 consists of 15 residues. The CDR3 region has the DNA TGTGCCAGCAGTGCGGACAGGGGGCTAGGAGATACGCAGTATTTT. Residues: CASSADRGLGDTQYF.

The V and J genes are TRBV28 and TRBJ1-5; tentative D call: TRBD1 (6 bases). With 4 bases removed from V and 5 bases from J, the gap between germline ends came to 15 bases. Germline-derived CDR1 and CDR2 are MDHEN and SYDVKM. The CDR3 runs to 15 residues. The CDR3 sequence is CASSWFRDTDQPQHF. For the CDR3, the DNA is TGTGCCAGCAGTTGGTTCCGGGACACTGATCAGCCCCAGCATTTT.

The rearrangement links TRBV27 to TRBJ1-2; 8 nucleotides match TRBD1. With 5 bases clipped from V and 4 bases from J, the junction kept 9 bases outside the gene matches. Germline lookup yields CDR1 MNHEY and CDR2 SMNVEV (reference sequence). CDR3 length: 15 residues. The CDR3, as DNA: TGTGCCAGCAGTCCAGACAGGGGAGAGGCCTATGGCTACACCTTC. As protein: CASSPDRGEAYGYTF.

The rearrangement uses TRBV7-9 and TRBJ2-5; D not resolved. Trimming took off 0 bases at V and 1 base at J, with 6 bases between the two ends. The CDR3 contains 14 residues. From germline, CDR1 is SEHNR and CDR2 FQNEAQ (reference sequence). CDR3 DNA: TGTGCCAGCAGCTTAGCTCTCGGCCAAGAGACCCAGTACTTC. Translating it yields CASSLALGQETQYF. The full variable domain, rest sourced from reference TRBV7-9 and TRBJ2-5, is DTGVSQNPRHKITKRGQNVTFRCDPISEHNRLYWYRQTLGQGPEFLTYFQNEAQLEKSRLLSDRFSAERPKGSFSTLEIQRTEQGDSAMYLCASSLALGQETQYFGPGTRLLVL.

V is TRBV27 and J is TRBJ2-7, with a possible D match to TRBD2 (6 bases). The CDR3 extends over 16 amino acids. Germline loops: CDR1 MNHEY, CDR2 SMNVEV (reference sequence). The V end lost 0 bases, the J end lost 0 bases, and 12 bases lay between the germline ends. CDR3 coding DNA: TGTGCCAGCAGTTTATCGAGTTCCGGGAGCTCCTACGAGCAGTACTTC. Translated: CASSLSSSGSSYEQYF.

This clone was picked up a small number of times. The chain recombines TRBV4-1 with TRBJ1-2, with 10 bases lining up with TRBD1. Unmatched junction bases numbered 7, after V lost 3 bases and J lost 6 bases. Germline CDR1 and CDR2: MGHRA and YSYEKL. This CDR3 is 15 amino acids long. The CDR3 spells CASSQKPGQGHGYTF. Written as DNA, the CDR3 is TGCGCCAGCAGCCAGAAACCGGGACAGGGGCATGGCTACACCTTC.

This clone has only one observation. The V call is TRBV9, the J call TRBJ1-2; D remains ambiguous. CDR1 and CDR2 (germline): SGDLS, YYNGEE. The CDR3 is 12 amino acids. The germline V and J ends were trimmed by 7 bases and 6 bases, with 13 bases remaining between them. The CDR3 DNA reads TGTGCCAGCTTCCAGGAAGGCAATGGCTACACCTTC. As protein: CASFQEGNGYTF.

This chain links TRBV11-2 with TRBJ1-4; 7 bases match TRBD1. The CDR3 is made up of 17 amino acids. J gave up 3 bases and V 2 bases, and 9 bases lay outside the gene matches. Looked up from germline, CDR1 is SGHAT and CDR2 is FQNNGV. This CDR3 is CASSLKTRGASNEKLFF. The CDR3 nucleotides read TGTGCCAGCAGCTTAAAAACCAGGGGGGCCTCTAATGAAAAACTGTTTTTT.

The chain uses TRBV18 and TRBJ2-7, with TRBD1 identical over 10 bases. The ends lost 3 bases at V and 9 bases at J; junction bases unmatched: 5. CDR1 and CDR2 from the germline V gene are KGHSH and LQKENI. This CDR3 has 13 amino acids. The CDR3 loop is CASSPGQGSPQYF. The CDR3 DNA reads as TGTGCCAGCTCACCGGGACAGGGGTCCCCGCAGTACTTC.

The chain's CDR3 is CASPSGGAGSEAFF. The CDR3 region has the DNA TGTGCCAGTCCCTCCGGGGGGGCAGGGTCTGAAGCTTTCTTT. The V call is TRBV19, the J call TRBJ1-1; the D gene is possibly TRBD1 (6 bases). Trimming took 8 bases from V and 6 from J, leaving 19 bases between them. CDR1 LNHDA and CDR2 SQIVND come from the germline V gene (reference sequence). The CDR3 contains 14 residues.

This clone was detected only a few times. V usage is TRBV5-4 and J usage is TRBJ2-1; 11 bases map to TRBD2. This CDR3 spans 16 amino acids. The germline V gene has CDR1 SGHNT and CDR2 YYREEE (reference sequence). After removal of 4 bases from V and 2 bases from J, the junction contained 5 bases not matched to a gene. The CDR3 DNA is TGTGCCAGCAGCAAGACTAGCGGGGTCACCTACAATGAGCAGTTCTTC. Protein sequence: CASSKTSGVTYNEQFF. Full variable domain (remainder filled in from reference TRBV5-4 and TRBJ2-1): ETGVTQSPTHLIKTRGQQVTLRCSSQSGHNTVSWYQQALGQGPQFIFQYYREEENGRGNFPPRFSGLQFPNYSSELNVNALELDDSALYLCASSKTSGVTYNEQFFGPGTRLTVL.

The chain is built from TRBV6-1 and TRBJ2-7, with D maybe TRBD2 (6 bases). Germline assignment: CDR1 MNHNS and CDR2 SASEGT. V lost 8 bases and J lost 2, with 19 bases in between. The CDR3 has 15 amino acids. The CDR3 DNA sequence: TGTGCCAGCCTACAACGCGGGACGGTTACCTACGAGCAGTACTTC. This codes for CASLQRGTVTYEQYF.

This rearrangement joins TRBV10-1 to TRBJ2-7; TRBD2 agrees at 9 bases. Looked up from germline, CDR1 is WNHNN and CDR2 is SYGVQD (reference sequence). This CDR3 is 15 amino acids long. Unmatched junction bases numbered 6, after V lost 2 bases and J lost 4 bases. The CDR3 sequence is CASSEASGTNYEQYF. CDR3 DNA sequence: TGCGCCAGCAGTGAGGCTAGCGGGACCAATTACGAGCAGTACTTC.